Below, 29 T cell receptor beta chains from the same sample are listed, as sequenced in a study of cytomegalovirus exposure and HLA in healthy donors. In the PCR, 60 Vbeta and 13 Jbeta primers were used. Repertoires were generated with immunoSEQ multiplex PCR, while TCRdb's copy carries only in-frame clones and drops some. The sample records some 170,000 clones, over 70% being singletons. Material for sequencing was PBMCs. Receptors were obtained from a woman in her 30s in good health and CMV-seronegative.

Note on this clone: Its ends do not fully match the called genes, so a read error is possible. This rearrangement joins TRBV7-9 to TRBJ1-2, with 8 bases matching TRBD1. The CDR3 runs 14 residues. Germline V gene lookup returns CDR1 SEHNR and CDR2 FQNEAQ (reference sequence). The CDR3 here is CSSYRSGGGYGYTF. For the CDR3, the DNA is TGTTCCAGCTACCGGTCAGGGGGCGGCTACGGCTACACCTTC.

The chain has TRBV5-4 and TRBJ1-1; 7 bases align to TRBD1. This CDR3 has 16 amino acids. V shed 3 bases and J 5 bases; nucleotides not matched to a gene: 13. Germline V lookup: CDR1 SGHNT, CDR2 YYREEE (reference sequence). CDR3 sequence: CASSWDNHRGGTEAFF. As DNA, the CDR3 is TGTGCCAGCAGCTGGGATAACCACAGGGGAGGTACTGAAGCTTTCTTT.

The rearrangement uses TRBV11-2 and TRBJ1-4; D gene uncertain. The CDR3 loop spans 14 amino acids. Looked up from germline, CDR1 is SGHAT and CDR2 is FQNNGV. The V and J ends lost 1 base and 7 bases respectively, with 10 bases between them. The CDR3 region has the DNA TGTGCCAGCAGCTTAGGGGCATCGTTTGAAAAACTGTTTTTT. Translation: CASSLGASFEKLFF.

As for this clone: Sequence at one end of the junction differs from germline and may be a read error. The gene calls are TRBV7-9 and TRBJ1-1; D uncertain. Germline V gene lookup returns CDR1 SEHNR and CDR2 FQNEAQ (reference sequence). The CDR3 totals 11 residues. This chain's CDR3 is CSSSLSTEAFF. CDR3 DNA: TGTTCCAGCAGCTTATCAACTGAAGCTTTCTTT.

CDR3 sequence: CASSQAEGQPQHF. The CDR3, as DNA: TGTGCCAGCAGCCAAGCTGAGGGACAGCCCCAGCATTTT. V gene TRBV14 combines with J gene TRBJ1-5; D is unclear. V lost 1 base and J 7 bases, leaving 8 bases between the germline ends. CDR1 and CDR2 from the germline V gene are SGHDN and FVKESK. The CDR3 has 13 residues.

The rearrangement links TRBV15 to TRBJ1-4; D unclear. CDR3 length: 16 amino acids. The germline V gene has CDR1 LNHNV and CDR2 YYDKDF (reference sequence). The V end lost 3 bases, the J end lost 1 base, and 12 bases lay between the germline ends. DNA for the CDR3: TGTGCCACCAGCAGCCGAAGCGGGGTAACTAATGAAAAACTGTTTTTT. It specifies CATSSRSGVTNEKLFF.

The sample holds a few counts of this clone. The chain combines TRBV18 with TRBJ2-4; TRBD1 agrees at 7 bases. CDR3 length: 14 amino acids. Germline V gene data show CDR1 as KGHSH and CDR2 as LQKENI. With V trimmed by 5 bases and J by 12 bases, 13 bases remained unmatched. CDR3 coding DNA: TGTGCCAGCTCAGAAACGGACAGGAACTATAGTCAGTACTTC. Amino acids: CASSETDRNYSQYF. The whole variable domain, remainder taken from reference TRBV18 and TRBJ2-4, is NAGVMQNPRHLVRRRGQEARLRCSPMKGHSHVYWYRQLPEEGLKFMVYLQKENIIDESGMPKERFSAEFPKEGPSILRIQQVVRGDSAAYFCASSETDRNYSQYFGAGTRLSVL.

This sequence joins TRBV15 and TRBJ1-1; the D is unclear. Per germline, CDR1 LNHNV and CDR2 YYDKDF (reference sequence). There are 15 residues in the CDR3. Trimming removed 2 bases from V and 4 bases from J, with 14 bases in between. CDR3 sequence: CATSRSPSASTEAFF. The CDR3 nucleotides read TGTGCCACCAGCAGATCTCCCTCCGCCAGCACTGAAGCTTTCTTT.

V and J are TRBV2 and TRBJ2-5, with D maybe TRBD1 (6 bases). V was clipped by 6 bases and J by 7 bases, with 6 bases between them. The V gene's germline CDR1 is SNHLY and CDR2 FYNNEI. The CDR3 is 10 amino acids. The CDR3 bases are TGTGCCAGCAGGGGGGCGACCCAGTACTTC. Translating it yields CASRGATQYF. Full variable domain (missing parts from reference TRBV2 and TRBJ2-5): EPEVTQTPSHQVTQMGQEVILRCVPISNHLYFYWYRQILGQKVEFLVSFYNNEISEKSEIFDDQFSVERPDGSNFTLKIRSTKLEDSAMYFCASRGATQYFGPGTRLLVL.

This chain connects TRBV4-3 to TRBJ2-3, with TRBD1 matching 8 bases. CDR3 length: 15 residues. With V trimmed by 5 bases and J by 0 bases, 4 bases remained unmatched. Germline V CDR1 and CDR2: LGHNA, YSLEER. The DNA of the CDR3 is TGCGCCAGCAGCTCCCGGACAGGGAGCACAGATACGCAGTATTTT. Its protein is CASSSRTGSTDTQYF.

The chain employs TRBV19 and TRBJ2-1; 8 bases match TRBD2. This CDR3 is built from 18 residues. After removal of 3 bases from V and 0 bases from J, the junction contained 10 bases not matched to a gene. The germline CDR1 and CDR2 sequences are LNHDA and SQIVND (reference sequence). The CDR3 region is CASSIFTSGSYSYNEQFF. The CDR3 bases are TGTGCCAGTAGTATCTTTACTAGCGGAAGCTACTCCTACAATGAGCAGTTCTTC. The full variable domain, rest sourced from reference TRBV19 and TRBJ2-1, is DGGITQSPKYLFRKEGQNVTLSCEQNLNHDAMYWYRQDPGQGLRLIYYSQIVNDFQKGDIAEGYSVSREKKESFPLTVTSAQKNPTAFYLCASSIFTSGSYSYNEQFFGPGTRLTVL.

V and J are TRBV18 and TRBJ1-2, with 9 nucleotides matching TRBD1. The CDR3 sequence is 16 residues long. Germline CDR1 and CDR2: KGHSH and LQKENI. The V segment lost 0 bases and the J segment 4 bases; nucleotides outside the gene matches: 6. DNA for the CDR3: TGTGCCAGCTCACCACCCGGGACAGGGAGCGGCTATGGCTACACCTTC. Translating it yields CASSPPGTGSGYGYTF.

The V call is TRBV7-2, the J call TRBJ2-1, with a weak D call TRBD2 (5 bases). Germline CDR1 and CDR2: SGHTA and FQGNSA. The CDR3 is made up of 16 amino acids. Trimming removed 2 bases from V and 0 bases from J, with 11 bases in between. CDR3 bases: TGTGCCAGCAGCTTAAGCGGAAGTGGCTCCTACAATGAGCAGTTCTTC. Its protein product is CASSLSGSGSYNEQFF.

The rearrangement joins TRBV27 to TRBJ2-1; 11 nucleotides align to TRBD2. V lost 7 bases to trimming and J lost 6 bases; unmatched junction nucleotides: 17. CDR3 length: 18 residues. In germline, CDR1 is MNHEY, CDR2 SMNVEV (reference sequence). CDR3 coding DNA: TGTGCCAGCATACCCCGCCCATTTCTAGCGGGAGGTGTCAATGAGCAGTTCTTC. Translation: CASIPRPFLAGGVNEQFF.

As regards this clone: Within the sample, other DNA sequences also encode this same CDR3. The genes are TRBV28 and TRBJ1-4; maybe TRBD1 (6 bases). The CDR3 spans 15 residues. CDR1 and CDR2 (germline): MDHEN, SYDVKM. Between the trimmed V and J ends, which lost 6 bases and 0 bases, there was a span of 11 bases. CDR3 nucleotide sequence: TGTGCCAGCAGCCTACAGGGTGCAACTAATGAAAAACTGTTTTTT. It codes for CASSLQGATNEKLFF.

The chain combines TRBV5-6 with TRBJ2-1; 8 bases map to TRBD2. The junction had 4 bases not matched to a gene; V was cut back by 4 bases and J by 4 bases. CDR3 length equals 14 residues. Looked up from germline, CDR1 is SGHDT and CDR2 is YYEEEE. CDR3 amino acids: CASSRGLGYNEQFF. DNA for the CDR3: TGTGCCAGCAGCCGGGGACTAGGGTACAATGAGCAGTTCTTC. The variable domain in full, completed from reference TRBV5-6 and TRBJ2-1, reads DAGVTQSPTHLIKTRGQQVTLRCSPKSGHDTVSWYQQALGQGPQFIFQYYEEEERQRGNFPDRFSGHQFPNYSSELNVNALLLGDSALYLCASSRGLGYNEQFFGPGTRLTVL.

The CDR3 bases are TGTGCCAGCAGCTTAGGACCGACGTTGCAGGGTGCCTACGAGCAGTACTTC. Amino acid sequence: CASSLGPTLQGAYEQYF. This chain links TRBV11-2 with TRBJ2-7; possible D gene TRBD1, 5 bases. Per germline, CDR1 SGHAT and CDR2 FQNNGV. V lost 1 base to trimming and J lost 2 bases, with 18 bases between them. This CDR3 has 17 amino acids.

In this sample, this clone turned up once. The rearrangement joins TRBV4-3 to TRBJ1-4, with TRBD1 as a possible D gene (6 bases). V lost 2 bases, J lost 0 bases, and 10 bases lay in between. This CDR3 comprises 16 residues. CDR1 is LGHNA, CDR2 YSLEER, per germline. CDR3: CASSQSRGSTNEKLFF. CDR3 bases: TGCGCCAGCAGCCAATCCAGGGGTTCAACTAATGAAAAACTGTTTTTT.

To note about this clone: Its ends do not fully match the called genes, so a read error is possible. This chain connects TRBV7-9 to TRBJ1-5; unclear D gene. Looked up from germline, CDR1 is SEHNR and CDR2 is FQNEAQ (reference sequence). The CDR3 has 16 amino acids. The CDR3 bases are TGTTCCAGCAGCTTAGTTACCGGGGTGGGCAATCAGCCCCAGCATTTT. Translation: CSSSLVTGVGNQPQHF.

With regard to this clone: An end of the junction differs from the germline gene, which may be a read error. Written as DNA, the CDR3 is TGTGCCAGTAGTAAGGGACTAGTGATCTCTGGGGCCAACGGCCTGACTTTC. This sequence encodes CASSKGLVISGANGLTF. The chain is built from TRBV19 and TRBJ2-6; 8 bases align to TRBD2. In germline, CDR1 is LNHDA, CDR2 SQIVND (reference sequence). The CDR3 runs 17 residues.

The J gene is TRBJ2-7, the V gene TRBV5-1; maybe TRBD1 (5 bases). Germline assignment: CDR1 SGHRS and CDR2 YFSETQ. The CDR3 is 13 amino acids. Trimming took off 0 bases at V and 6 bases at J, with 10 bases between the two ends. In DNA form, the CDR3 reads TGCGCCAGCAGCTTGGCAGGGATCACCGAGCAGTACTTC. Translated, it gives CASSLAGITEQYF.

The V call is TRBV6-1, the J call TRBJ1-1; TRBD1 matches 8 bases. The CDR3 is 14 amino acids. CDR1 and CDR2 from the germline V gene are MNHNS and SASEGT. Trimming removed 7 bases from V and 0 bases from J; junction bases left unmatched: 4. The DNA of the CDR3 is TGTGCCAGCACCCGACAGGGGTTGAACACTGAAGCTTTCTTT. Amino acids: CASTRQGLNTEAFF.

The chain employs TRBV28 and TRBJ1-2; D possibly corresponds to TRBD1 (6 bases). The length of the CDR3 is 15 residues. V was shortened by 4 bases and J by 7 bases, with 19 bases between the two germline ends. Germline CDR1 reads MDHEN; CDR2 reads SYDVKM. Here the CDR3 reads CASSSASTRRGGYTF. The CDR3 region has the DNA TGTGCCAGCAGTTCAGCCAGCACCCGCAGGGGTGGCTACACCTTC.

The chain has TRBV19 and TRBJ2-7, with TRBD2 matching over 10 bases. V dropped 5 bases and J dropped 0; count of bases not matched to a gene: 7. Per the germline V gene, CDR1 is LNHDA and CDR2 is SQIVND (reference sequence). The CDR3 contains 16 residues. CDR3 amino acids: CASSVSSGSISYEQYF. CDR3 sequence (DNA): TGTGCCAGTAGTGTATCTAGCGGGAGTATCTCCTACGAGCAGTACTTC.

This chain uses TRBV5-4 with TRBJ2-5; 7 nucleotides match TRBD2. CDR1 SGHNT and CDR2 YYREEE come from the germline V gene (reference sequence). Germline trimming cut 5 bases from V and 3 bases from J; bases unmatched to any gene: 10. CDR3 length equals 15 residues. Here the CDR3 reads CASSRSYGGEETQYF. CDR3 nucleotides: TGTGCCAGCAGTCGGAGCTATGGGGGGGAAGAGACCCAGTACTTC. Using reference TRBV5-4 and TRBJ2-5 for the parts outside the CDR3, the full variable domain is ETGVTQSPTHLIKTRGQQVTLRCSSQSGHNTVSWYQQALGQGPQFIFQYYREEENGRGNFPPRFSGLQFPNYSSELNVNALELDDSALYLCASSRSYGGEETQYFGPGTRLLVL.

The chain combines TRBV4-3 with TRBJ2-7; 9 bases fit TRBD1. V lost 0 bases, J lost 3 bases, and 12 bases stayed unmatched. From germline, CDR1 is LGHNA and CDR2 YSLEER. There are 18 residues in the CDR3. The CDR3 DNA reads TGCGCCAGCAGCCAAGATAGACGGGCGGGACAGGGAAACTACGAGCAGTACTTC. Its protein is CASSQDRRAGQGNYEQYF.

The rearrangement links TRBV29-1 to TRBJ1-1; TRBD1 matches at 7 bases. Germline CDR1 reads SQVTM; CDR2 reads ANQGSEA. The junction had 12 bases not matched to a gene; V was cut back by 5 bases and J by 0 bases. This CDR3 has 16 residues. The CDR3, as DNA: TGCAGCGTTCACCCGACAGGGTCTCCCATGAACACTGAAGCTTTCTTT. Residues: CSVHPTGSPMNTEAFF.

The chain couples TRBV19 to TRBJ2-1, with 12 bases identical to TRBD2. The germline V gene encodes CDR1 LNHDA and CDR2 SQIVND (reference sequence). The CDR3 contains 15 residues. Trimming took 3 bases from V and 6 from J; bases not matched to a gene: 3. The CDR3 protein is CASSILAGGLNEQFF. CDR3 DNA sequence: TGTGCCAGTAGTATCCTAGCGGGAGGGCTCAATGAGCAGTTCTTC.

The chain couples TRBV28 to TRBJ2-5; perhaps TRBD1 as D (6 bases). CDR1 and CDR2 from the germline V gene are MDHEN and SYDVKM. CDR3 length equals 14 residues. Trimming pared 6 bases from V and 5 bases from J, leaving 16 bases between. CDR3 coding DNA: TGTGCCAGCAGCACCGGACAGCCTGGGGAGACCCAGTACTTC. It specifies CASSTGQPGETQYF.